This T cell receptor (beta chain) was found in a study of T cell repertoires in cytomegalovirus infection. At the level of the study: Shared public TCR beta signatures pointed to both CMV infection and a matching HLA type.

In its sample, this clonotype was seen many times. Its antigen is unknown. TCRdb redid the calling of the reads with MiXCR, one entry per CDR3 protein. The table lists roughly 760,000 distinct CDR3 sequences, less than 40% of them singletons, with 2.5% to 3.5% in the top ten. Study-wide results and caveats: In two of eight donors, the top clonotype was HLA-C-restricted CMV-specific.

The CDR3 sequence is 13 residues long. Looked up from germline, CDR1 is MNHEY and CDR2 is SMNVEV (reference sequence). Trimming took off 8 bases at V and 0 bases at J, with 5 bases between the two ends. Material: PBMCs. This sequence joins TRBV27 and TRBJ1-6, with D unresolved. This sequence originates from a human donor in good health (CMV status not recorded). Some clones in this sample may be carry-over from other donors' samples. CDR3 nucleotides: TGTGCCAGCCCGAGCTCCTATAATTCACCCCTCCACTTT. It is translated as CASPSSYNSPLHF.